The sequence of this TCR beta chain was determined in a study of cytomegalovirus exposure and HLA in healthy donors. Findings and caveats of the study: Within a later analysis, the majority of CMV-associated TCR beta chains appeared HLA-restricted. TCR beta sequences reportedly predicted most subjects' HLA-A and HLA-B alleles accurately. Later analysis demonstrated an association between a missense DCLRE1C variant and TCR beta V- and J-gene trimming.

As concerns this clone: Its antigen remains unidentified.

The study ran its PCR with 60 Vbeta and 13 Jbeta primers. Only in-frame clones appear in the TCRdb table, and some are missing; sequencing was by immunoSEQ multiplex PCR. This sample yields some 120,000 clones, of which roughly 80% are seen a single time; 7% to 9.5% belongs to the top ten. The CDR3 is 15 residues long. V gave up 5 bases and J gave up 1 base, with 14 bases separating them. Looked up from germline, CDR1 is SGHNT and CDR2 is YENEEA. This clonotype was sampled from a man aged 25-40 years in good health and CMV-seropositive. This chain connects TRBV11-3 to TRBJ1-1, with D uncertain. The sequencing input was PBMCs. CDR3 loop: CASSPGREGNTEAFF. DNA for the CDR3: TGTGCCAGCAGCCCCGGACGGGAGGGGAACACTGAAGCTTTCTTT.